Shown below are 6 T cell receptor beta chains from a single sample sequenced in a study of blood T cell repertoires in COVID-19. Clones were read by immunoSEQ multiplex PCR, and TCRdb kept only the in-frame ones, dropping some. The data hold roughly 200,000 clones, with roughly 90% observed a single time. The sequencing input was peripheral blood. The receptors originated from a man aged 45 to 65 with acute or convalescent COVID-19.

This CDR3 reads CASSSPSYEQYF. CDR3 coding DNA: TGTGCCAGTAGTTCCCCATCCTACGAGCAGTACTTC. The chain carries TRBV19 and TRBJ2-7; D unresolved. V was clipped by 5 bases and J by 1 base, with 6 bases between them. There are 12 residues in the CDR3. CDR1 is LNHDA and CDR2 is SQIVND in the germline V gene (reference sequence).

The rearrangement uses TRBV2 and TRBJ1-5; TRBD1 might be the D (5 bases). V was clipped by 4 bases and J by 3 bases, with 7 bases between them. Germline values: CDR1 SNHLY, CDR2 FYNNEI. The length of the CDR3 is 13 residues. This chain's CDR3 is CASSGGLNQPQHF. The CDR3 DNA reads TGTGCCAGCAGTGGGGGCCTCAATCAGCCCCAGCATTTT.

The chain employs TRBV10-3 and TRBJ1-5; a possible D gene is TRBD1 (5 bases). The CDR3 runs 16 residues. The V end lost 10 bases, the J end lost 0 bases, and 19 bases lay between the germline ends. From germline, CDR1 is ENHRY and CDR2 SYGVKD. CDR3 protein: CATTTGRGNSNQPQHF. The CDR3 bases are TGTGCCACCACTACGGGGCGGGGGAATAGCAATCAGCCCCAGCATTTT.

The chain couples TRBV6-6 to TRBJ1-2; tentative D call: TRBD1 (5 bases). CDR3 length: 15 residues. V was trimmed by 0 bases and J by 7 bases, leaving 15 bases between them. Germline V lookup: CDR1 MNHNY, CDR2 SVGAGI (reference sequence). CDR3 in DNA: TGTGCCAGCAGTTACTCGGGCCAGGGTTACTCTGGCTACACCTTC. Translating gives CASSYSGQGYSGYTF.

This rearrangement joins TRBV4-2 to TRBJ2-2, with 7 bases aligning to TRBD2. With V trimmed by 1 base and J by 1 base, 6 bases remained unmatched. Germline V gene lookup returns CDR1 LGHNA and CDR2 YNFKEQ. This CDR3 has 17 amino acids. The CDR3 DNA is TGTGCCAGCAGCCAAGGCGGGGGACCGCGGAACACCGGGGAGCTGTTTTTT. It is translated as CASSQGGGPRNTGELFF.

CDR3: CASSPLRGGDNEQFF. The DNA of the CDR3 is TGTGCCAGCAGTCCCTTACGGGGGGGTGACAATGAGCAGTTCTTC. The chain uses TRBV27 and TRBJ2-1; 8 positions match TRBD2. This CDR3 contains 15 residues. Germline V gene data show CDR1 as MNHEY and CDR2 as SMNVEV (reference sequence). V lost 5 bases to trimming and J lost 5 bases; unmatched junction nucleotides: 8.